The text below deals with one T cell receptor (beta chain). Its antigen is currently unknown. The PCR ran on 60 Vbeta and 13 Jbeta primers. Here immunoSEQ multiplex PCR was the method, and the copy in TCRdb shows in-frame clones only, minus some. The sample has approximately 97,000 clones; approximately 81% are singletons. Germline values: CDR1 LNHNV, CDR2 YYDKDF (reference sequence). The CDR3 is made up of 12 amino acids. The J segment lost 4 bases and the V segment lost 9 bases, leaving 5 bases of the junction unmatched. The sample comes from a study of cytomegalovirus exposure and HLA in healthy donors. Overall study results and limits: Among donors in an Asian-associated ancestry cluster, a later analysis reportedly found fewer N-insertions than the roughly 650-donor mean. While the bulk of TCR sequences proved rare, some public TCRs turned up in many donors. An analysis was carried out at a later point. It showed that HLA-associated TCR beta chains were more clonally expanded than equally common non-associated chains. Data from an earlier analysis indicated that most TCR beta V segments were productive either about 90% or about 30% of the time.

The chain uses TRBV15 and TRBJ2-5; 7 positions agree with TRBD2. The sample taken for sequencing was PBMCs. This TCR came from a middle-aged woman in good health and CMV-seropositive. CDR3 DNA: TGTGCCACGAGACTAGCCGGAGAGACCCAGTACTTC. Encoded protein: CATRLAGETQYF.